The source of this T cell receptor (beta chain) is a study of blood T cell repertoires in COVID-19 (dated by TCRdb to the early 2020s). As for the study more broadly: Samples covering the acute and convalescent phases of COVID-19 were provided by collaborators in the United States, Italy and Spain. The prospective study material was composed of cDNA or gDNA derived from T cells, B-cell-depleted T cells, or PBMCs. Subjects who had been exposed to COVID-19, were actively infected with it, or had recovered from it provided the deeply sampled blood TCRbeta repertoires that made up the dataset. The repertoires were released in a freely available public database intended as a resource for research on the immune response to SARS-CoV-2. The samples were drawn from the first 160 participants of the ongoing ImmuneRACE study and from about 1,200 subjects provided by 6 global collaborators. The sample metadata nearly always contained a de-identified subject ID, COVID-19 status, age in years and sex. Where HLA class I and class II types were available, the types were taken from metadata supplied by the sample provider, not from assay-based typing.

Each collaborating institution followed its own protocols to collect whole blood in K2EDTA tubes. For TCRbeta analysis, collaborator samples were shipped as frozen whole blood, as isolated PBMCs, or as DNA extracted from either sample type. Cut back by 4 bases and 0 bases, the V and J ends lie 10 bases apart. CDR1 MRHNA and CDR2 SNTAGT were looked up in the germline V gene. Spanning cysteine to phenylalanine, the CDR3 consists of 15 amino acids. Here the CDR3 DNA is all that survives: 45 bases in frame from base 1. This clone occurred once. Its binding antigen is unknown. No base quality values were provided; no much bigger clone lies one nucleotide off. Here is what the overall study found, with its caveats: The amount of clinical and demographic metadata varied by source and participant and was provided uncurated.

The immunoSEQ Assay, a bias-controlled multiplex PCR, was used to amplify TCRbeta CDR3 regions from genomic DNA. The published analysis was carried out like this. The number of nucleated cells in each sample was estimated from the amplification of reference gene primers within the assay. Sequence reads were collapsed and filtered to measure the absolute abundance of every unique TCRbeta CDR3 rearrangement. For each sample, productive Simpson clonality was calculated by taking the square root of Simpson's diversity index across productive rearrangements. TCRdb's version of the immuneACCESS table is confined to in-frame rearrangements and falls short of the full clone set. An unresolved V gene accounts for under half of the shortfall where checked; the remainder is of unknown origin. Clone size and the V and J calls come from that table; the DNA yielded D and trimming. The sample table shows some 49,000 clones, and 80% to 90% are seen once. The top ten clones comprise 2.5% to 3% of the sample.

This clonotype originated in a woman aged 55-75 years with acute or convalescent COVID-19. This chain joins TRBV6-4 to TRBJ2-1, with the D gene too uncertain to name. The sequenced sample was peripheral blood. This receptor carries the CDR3 CASSGQASSYNEQFF. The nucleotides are TGTGCCAGCAGTGGTCAGGCGAGCTCCTACAATGAGCAGTTCTTC.